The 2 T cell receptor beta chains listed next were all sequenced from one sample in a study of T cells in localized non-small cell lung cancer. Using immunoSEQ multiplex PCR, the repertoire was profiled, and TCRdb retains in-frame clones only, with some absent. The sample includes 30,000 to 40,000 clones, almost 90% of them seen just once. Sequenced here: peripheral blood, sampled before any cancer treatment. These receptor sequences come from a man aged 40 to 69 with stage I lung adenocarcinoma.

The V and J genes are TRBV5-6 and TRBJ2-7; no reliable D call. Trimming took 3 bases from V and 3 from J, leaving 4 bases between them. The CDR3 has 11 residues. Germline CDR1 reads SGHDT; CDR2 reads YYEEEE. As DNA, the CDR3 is TGTGCCAGCAGCTCCTTCTACGAGCAGTACTTC. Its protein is CASSSFYEQYF.

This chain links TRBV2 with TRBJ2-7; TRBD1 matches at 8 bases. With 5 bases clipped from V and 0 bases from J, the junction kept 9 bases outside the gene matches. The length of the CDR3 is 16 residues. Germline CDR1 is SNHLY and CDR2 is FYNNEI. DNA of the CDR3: TGTGCCAGCAGTCCCGCAACCAGGGGGCACTCCTACGAGCAGTACTTC. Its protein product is CASSPATRGHSYEQYF. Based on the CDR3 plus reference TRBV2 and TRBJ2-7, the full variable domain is EPEVTQTPSHQVTQMGQEVILRCVPISNHLYFYWYRQILGQKVEFLVSFYNNEISEKSEIFDDQFSVERPDGSNFTLKIRSTKLEDSAMYFCASSPATRGHSYEQYFGPGTRLTVT.